The 7 T cell receptor beta chains given below trace back to one sample, sequenced in a study of cytomegalovirus exposure and HLA in healthy donors. The PCR had 60 Vbeta and 13 Jbeta primers. The table came from immunoSEQ multiplex PCR; TCRdb's copy has only in-frame clones and leaves some out. Of some 120,000 clones listed, 55% to 65% are singletons. The specimen was PBMCs. The receptors originated from a middle-aged woman in good health and CMV-seropositive.

The sample holds a few counts of this clone. V is TRBV2 and J is TRBJ2-7; TRBD1 might be the D (5 bases). V lost 0 bases and J 3 bases, leaving 15 bases between the germline ends. The CDR3 has 16 amino acids. The germline gives CDR1 SNHLY, CDR2 FYNNEI. CDR3 nucleotides: TGTGCCAGCAGTGAAGCGCTCTGGGCAGGGAACTACGAGCAGTACTTC. Its translation: CASSEALWAGNYEQYF.

V gene TRBV2 combines with J gene TRBJ1-1; possible D gene TRBD1, 6 bases. Trimming cost V 4 bases and J 1 base, with 16 bases left between them. The germline gives CDR1 SNHLY, CDR2 FYNNEI. This CDR3 has 16 amino acids. The chain's CDR3 is CASSAPRGGPNTEAFF. The CDR3 DNA sequence: TGTGCCAGCAGTGCCCCCCGGGGGGGGCCGAACACTGAAGCTTTCTTT.

This clone was counted only a few times. V and J are TRBV28 and TRBJ2-7, with D maybe TRBD2 (6 bases). Germline assignment: CDR1 MDHEN and CDR2 SYDVKM. The V end lost 2 bases, the J end lost 0 bases, and 11 bases lay between the germline ends. The CDR3 has 15 amino acids. The CDR3 bases are TGTGCCAGCAGTTTAGGGCACGGGAGCTCCTACGAGCAGTACTTC. Translated: CASSLGHGSSYEQYF.

This chain joins TRBV13 and TRBJ2-7; TRBD2 is a possible D gene (5 bases). The CDR3 loop spans 16 amino acids. The germline CDR1 and CDR2 sequences are PRHDT and FYEKMQ (reference sequence). V was clipped by 5 bases and J by 4 bases, with 21 bases between them. In DNA form, the CDR3 reads TGTGCCAGCAGCCCCTTCAGAGGAGGAAATCATTACGAGCAGTACTTC. It yields the protein CASSPFRGGNHYEQYF.

The chain joins TRBV18 to TRBJ1-1; D call uncertain. Per germline, CDR1 KGHSH and CDR2 LQKENI. V was cut by 6 bases and J by 10 bases, with 24 bases left in between. The CDR3 is 15 amino acids. The CDR3 region has the DNA TGTGCCAGCTCGCCCAGGCGGGGTCTGAGCTGCGGAGCTTTCTTT. It is translated as CASSPRRGLSCGAFF. Full variable domain (missing parts from reference TRBV18 and TRBJ1-1): NAGVMQNPRHLVRRRGQEARLRCSPMKGHSHVYWYRQLPEEGLKFMVYLQKENIIDESGMPKERFSAEFPKEGPSILRIQQVVRGDSAAYFCASSPRRGLSCGAFFGQGTRLTVV.

V gene TRBV19 combines with J gene TRBJ1-1, with D uncertain. Germline V gives CDR1 LNHDA, CDR2 SQIVND (reference sequence). Trimming removed 1 base at V and 1 base at J, with 10 bases between. The CDR3 has 15 residues. For the CDR3, the DNA is TGTGCCAGTAGTATAGCCCTGACGGGGAACACTGAAGCTTTCTTT. It is translated as CASSIALTGNTEAFF.

Only one count was recorded for this clone. V and J are TRBV29-1 and TRBJ2-6; perhaps TRBD1 as D (7 bases). Germline V gene data show CDR1 as SQVTM and CDR2 as ANQGSEA. This CDR3 is built from 14 residues. V lost 7 bases and J 0 bases, leaving 10 bases between the germline ends. CDR3 nucleotides: TGCAGCGGACAGGGACTCTCTGGGGCCAACGTCCTGACTTTC. Translation: CSGQGLSGANVLTF.